A single sample is the source of the 18 T cell receptor beta chains below, sequenced in a study of blood T cell repertoires in COVID-19. The data were produced by immunoSEQ multiplex PCR, yet TCRdb's version contains in-frame clones alone and is incomplete. This sample has around 270,000 clones, with about 89% found just once. Source material: peripheral blood. All receptors come from a man in his forties who had recovered from COVID-19.

This clone was detected once. This rearrangement joins TRBV6-5 to TRBJ1-1, with TRBD1 identical over 8 bases. There are 15 residues in the CDR3. The J segment lost 0 bases and the V segment lost 7 bases, leaving 7 bases of the junction unmatched. CDR1 is MNHEY and CDR2 is SVGAGI in the germline V gene. CDR3 sequence reads: CASTLRQGMNTEAFF. The CDR3 DNA sequence: TGTGCCAGCACCCTACGACAGGGGATGAACACTGAAGCTTTCTTT.

The rearrangement joins TRBV5-6 to TRBJ2-7; 8 positions match TRBD1. The CDR3 totals 15 residues. Germline V gene data show CDR1 as SGHDT and CDR2 as YYEEEE. V shed 0 bases and J 5 bases; nucleotides not matched to a gene: 7. The CDR3 spells CASSLDGQGTHEQYF. The CDR3 DNA sequence: TGTGCCAGCAGCTTGGATGGACAGGGCACCCACGAGCAGTACTTC. The full variable domain, in which reference TRBV5-6 and TRBJ2-7 provide the parts outside the CDR3, is DAGVTQSPTHLIKTRGQQVTLRCSPKSGHDTVSWYQQALGQGPQFIFQYYEEEERQRGNFPDRFSGHQFPNYSSELNVNALLLGDSALYLCASSLDGQGTHEQYFGPGTRLTVT.

The CDR3, as DNA: TGTGCCAGCTCACCAAGGGACTTTCGACTCCAAGAGACCCAGTACTTC. It translates to CASSPRDFRLQETQYF. The rearrangement links TRBV18 to TRBJ2-5, with a tentative D call TRBD2 (6 bases). Germline-derived CDR1 and CDR2 are KGHSH and LQKENI. CDR3 length equals 16 residues. The V and J ends lost 2 bases and 1 base respectively, with 14 bases between them.

This clone showed up just once. The V call is TRBV9, the J call TRBJ2-1; D is possibly TRBD2 (6 bases). The CDR3 covers 16 residues. V was cut by 4 bases and J by 0 bases, with 14 bases left in between. Germline V CDR1 and CDR2: SGDLS, YYNGEE. The CDR3 nucleotides read TGTGCCAGCAGCTCAAGAGCGGGCGGCTCCTACAATGAGCAGTTCTTC. It translates to CASSSRAGGSYNEQFF.

V usage is TRBV11-2 and J usage is TRBJ2-7; the D gene is possibly TRBD1 (7 bases). Trimming took 4 bases from V and 0 from J, leaving 16 bases between them. CDR3 size: 16 residues. CDR1 SGHAT and CDR2 FQNNGV come from the germline V gene. CDR3 DNA: TGTGCCAGCAGCTCGGCGGGACAGACGAGCTCCTACGAGCAGTACTTC. Translated, it gives CASSSAGQTSSYEQYF. The complete variable domain, with remaining parts taken from reference TRBV11-2 and TRBJ2-7, reads EAGVAQSPRYKIIEKRQSVAFWCNPISGHATLYWYQQILGQGPKLLIQFQNNGVVDDSQLPKDRFSAERLKGVDSTLKIQPAKLEDSAVYLCASSSAGQTSSYEQYFGPGTRLTVT.

V usage is TRBV11-2 and J usage is TRBJ2-1; 15 nucleotides line up with TRBD2. CDR1 and CDR2 (germline): SGHAT, FQNNGV. This CDR3 is built from 17 residues. The ends lost 1 base at V and 7 bases at J; junction bases unmatched: 5. The CDR3 DNA is TGTGCCAGCAGCTTAGGGACTAGCGGGAGGGCCCTTAATGAGCAGTTCTTC. Protein sequence: CASSLGTSGRALNEQFF.

CDR3 nucleotide sequence: TGCGCCAGCAGCTCCCGGGGGAGCGGCGTCAATGAGCAGTTCTTC. Protein sequence: CASSSRGSGVNEQFF. The chain uses TRBV10-1 and TRBJ2-1, with D possibly matching TRBD2 (6 bases). Germline V CDR1 and CDR2: WNHNN, SYGVQD (reference sequence). The germline V and J ends were trimmed by 6 bases and 6 bases, with 18 bases remaining between them. The CDR3 loop spans 15 amino acids.

The chain is built from TRBV7-2 and TRBJ2-3; tentatively, D is TRBD1 (5 bases). The CDR3 has 14 residues. With 8 bases removed from V and 0 bases from J, the gap between germline ends came to 12 bases. Germline V gene sequence: CDR1 SGHTA, CDR2 FQGNSA. As DNA, the CDR3 is TGTGCCAGCGGACCAGGGTATAGCACAGATACGCAGTATTTT. This sequence encodes CASGPGYSTDTQYF. The variable domain in full, with the rest retrieved from reference TRBV7-2 and TRBJ2-3, is GAGVSQSPSNKVTEKGKDVELRCDPISGHTALYWYRQSLGQGLEFLIYFQGNSAPDKSGLPSDRFSAERTGGSVSTLTIQRTQQEDSAVYLCASGPGYSTDTQYFGPGTRLTVL.

The V gene is TRBV7-2, the J gene TRBJ2-1; TRBD1 agrees at 9 bases. In germline, CDR1 is SGHTA, CDR2 FQGNSA. The CDR3 contains 15 residues. The trim removed 5 bases at V and 8 bases at J, leaving 10 bases unmatched. The CDR3 nucleotides are TGTGCCAGCAGCCCGAGACAGGGGGAAGACGATGAGCAGTTCTTC. This codes for CASSPRQGEDDEQFF.

This clone occurred a few times. The rearrangement uses TRBV5-4 and TRBJ2-3; 11 nucleotides line up with TRBD2. CDR3 length equals 19 residues. V was clipped by 0 bases and J by 0 bases; unmatched bases: 9. Germline CDR1 reads SGHNT; CDR2 reads YYREEE (reference sequence). This CDR3 reads CASSLGLAGGPFSTDTQYF. As DNA, the CDR3 is TGTGCCAGCAGCTTGGGTCTAGCGGGGGGACCCTTTAGCACAGATACGCAGTATTTT. The entire variable domain, with the rest obtained from reference TRBV5-4 and TRBJ2-3, is as follows: ETGVTQSPTHLIKTRGQQVTLRCSSQSGHNTVSWYQQALGQGPQFIFQYYREEENGRGNFPPRFSGLQFPNYSSELNVNALELDDSALYLCASSLGLAGGPFSTDTQYFGPGTRLTVL.

This sequence joins TRBV7-2 and TRBJ2-3, with a weak D call TRBD2 (5 bases). The CDR3 has 16 amino acids. Per germline, CDR1 SGHTA and CDR2 FQGNSA. The ends were cut back, 1 base at V and 1 base at J, with 12 bases in the middle. The CDR3 nucleotides are TGTGCCAGCAGCTTAGGGCGCGGGTGGGGCACAGATACGCAGTATTTT. Translation gives CASSLGRGWGTDTQYF.

The CDR3 sequence is CASSQSLDPRQAQYF. Here the CDR3 DNA reads TGCGCCAGCAGTCAATCTCTCGACCCCCGTCAGGCCCAGTACTTC. The chain carries TRBV23-1 and TRBJ2-5; D is undetermined. TRBV23-1 counts as an open reading frame of uncertain function. The CDR3 has 15 amino acids. Trimming took off 0 bases at V and 9 bases at J, with 17 bases between the two ends.

The chain joins TRBV27 to TRBJ2-4; D possibly corresponds to TRBD2 (5 bases). CDR1 MNHEY and CDR2 SMNVEV come from the germline V gene (reference sequence). The CDR3 totals 18 residues. The V and J ends lost 4 bases and 0 bases respectively, with 19 bases between them. The CDR3 protein is CASSSLVGSLEAKNIQYF. The CDR3, as DNA: TGTGCCAGCAGTTCCCTAGTAGGGAGCCTCGAAGCCAAAAACATTCAGTACTTC.

The chain recombines TRBV11-2 with TRBJ2-7; TRBD2 matches at 13 bases. The CDR3 spans 19 residues. Germline CDR1 is SGHAT and CDR2 is FQNNGV. J lost 0 bases, V lost 4 bases, and 12 bases had no gene match. The CDR3 region has the DNA TGTGCCAGCAGCTCCAGAAGACTAGCGGGGGGCTCAAGCTCCTACGAGCAGTACTTC. Protein: CASSSRRLAGGSSSYEQYF.

The chain has TRBV5-1 and TRBJ2-7, with TRBD1 as a possible D gene (6 bases). Germline CDR1 SGHRS, CDR2 YFSETQ. The CDR3 spans 15 residues. V lost 7 bases to trimming and J lost 1 base, with 18 bases between them. CDR3 nucleotide sequence: TGCGCCAGCTACCCCCGGGCAGGGGTTTCCTACGAGCAGTACTTC. It translates to CASYPRAGVSYEQYF.

The chain joins TRBV7-9 to TRBJ2-3; tentative D call: TRBD2 (7 bases). The CDR3 length is 16 residues. Looked up from germline, CDR1 is SEHNR and CDR2 is FQNEAQ (reference sequence). V dropped 3 bases and J dropped 2 bases, with 15 bases sitting between them. CDR3 amino acids: CASSLGRGANTDTQYF. As DNA, the CDR3 is TGTGCCAGCAGCTTGGGACGGGGGGCGAACACAGATACGCAGTATTTT.

The genes are TRBV2 and TRBJ1-5, with D perhaps matching TRBD1 (6 bases). This CDR3 has 14 amino acids. Trimming took off 3 bases at V and 3 bases at J, with 9 bases between the two ends. Per the germline V gene, CDR1 is SNHLY and CDR2 is FYNNEI. DNA for the CDR3: TGTGCCAGCAGTGATTTGGGGGCCAATCAGCCCCAGCATTTT. Its protein is CASSDLGANQPQHF.

The rearrangement links TRBV5-1 to TRBJ2-5; 7 bases agree with TRBD1. J was trimmed by 4 bases and V by 3 bases; bases with no gene match: 9. The CDR3 spans 15 residues. CDR1 is SGHRS and CDR2 is YFSETQ in the germline V gene. DNA of the CDR3: TGCGCCAGCAGCTGGAGACAGGGAAGGGGAGAGACCCAGTACTTC. It specifies CASSWRQGRGETQYF.